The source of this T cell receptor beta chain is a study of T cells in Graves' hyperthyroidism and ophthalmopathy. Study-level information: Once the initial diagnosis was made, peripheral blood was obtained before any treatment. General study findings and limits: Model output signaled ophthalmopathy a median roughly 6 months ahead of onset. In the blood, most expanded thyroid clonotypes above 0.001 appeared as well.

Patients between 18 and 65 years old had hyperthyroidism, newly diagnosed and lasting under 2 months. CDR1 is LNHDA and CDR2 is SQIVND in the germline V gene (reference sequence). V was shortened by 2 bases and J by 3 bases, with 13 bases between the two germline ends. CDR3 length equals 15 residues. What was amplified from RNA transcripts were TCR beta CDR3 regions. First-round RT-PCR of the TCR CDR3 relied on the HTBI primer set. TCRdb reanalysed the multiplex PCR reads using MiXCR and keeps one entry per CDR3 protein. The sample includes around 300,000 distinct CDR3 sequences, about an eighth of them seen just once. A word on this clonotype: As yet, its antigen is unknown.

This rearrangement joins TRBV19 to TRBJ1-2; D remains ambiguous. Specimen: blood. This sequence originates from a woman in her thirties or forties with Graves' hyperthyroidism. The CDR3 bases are TGTGCCAGTAGTATAACTGGCACCAATTACTATGGCTACACCTTC. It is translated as CASSITGTNYYGYTF.